This T cell receptor beta chain was sequenced during a study of T cells after yellow fever vaccination. General observations from the study: Within FACS-sorted repertoires, abundant clonotypes contaminating from the bulk population could be present. Faster peaking, at day 5 versus 15, marked a secondary response that was weaker. Most primary-vaccination clones reappeared after the booster (less than 98% CD4, approximately 88% CD8). A small share of clonotypes appeared in both CD4 and CD8 compartments.

There are 14 residues in the CDR3. Germline V lookup: CDR1 MNHEY, CDR2 SVGEGT. With 8 bases removed from V and 2 bases from J, the gap between germline ends came to 15 bases. To note about this clonotype: Its antigen is unknown.

TCRdb reprocessed the 5' RACE reads via MiXCR and lists one record per CDR3 protein. The table lists around 610,000 distinct CDR3 sequences, approximately 13% of them singletons. The source is a man between 25 and 39 years old who received the YFV17D yellow fever vaccine. The rearrangement joins TRBV6-2 or TRBV6-3 to TRBJ1-2; D is perhaps TRBD1 (6 bases). Sequencing used PBMCs, obtained on the day of the yellow fever booster vaccination. The CDR3 here is CASETDRPNYGYTF. DNA for the CDR3: TGTGCCAGCGAAACGGACAGACCGAACTATGGCTACACCTTC.